The 18 T cell receptor beta chains given below trace back to one sample, sequenced in a study of T-cell reconstitution after alpha-beta-depleted transplantation in children. Unique molecular identifiers were built into the TCRbeta library. MiXCR, applied by TCRdb to the PCR reads, yields one record per CDR3 protein. The sample carries hundreds of thousands of distinct CDR3 sequences, around 13% recorded once. Specimen: PBMCs, mostly from graft donor cells, collected 360 days after TCRalphabeta/CD19-depleted stem cell transplant. All receptors come from a male patient aged 10 to 17 who had a stem cell transplant for acute myeloid leukemia, so the T cells may come from the graft donor.

This clonotype was counted between two and nine times. This chain links TRBV20-1 with TRBJ2-3, with TRBD2 identical over 7 bases. The germline CDR1 and CDR2 sequences are DFQATT and SNEGSKA (reference sequence). CDR3 length: 14 residues. The ends lost 7 bases at V and 2 bases at J; junction bases unmatched: 9. The CDR3 DNA follows: TGCAGTGGGGGGAGGGAGGAGAACACAGATACGCAGTATTTT. Encoded protein: CSGGREENTDTQYF.

Many counts were recorded for this clonotype. This chain links TRBV29-1 with TRBJ2-1; D remains unclear. CDR1 is SQVTM, CDR2 ANQGSEA, per germline. The ends were cut back, 1 base at V and 6 bases at J, with 25 bases in the middle. The CDR3 is made up of 18 amino acids. This CDR3 is CSVEGGAPIIDLSNEQFF. CDR3 in DNA: TGCAGCGTTGAAGGTGGTGCCCCTATAATAGACCTGTCCAATGAGCAGTTCTTC.

This clonotype was counted ten times or more. The chain has TRBV10-3 and TRBJ2-7, with 8 positions matching TRBD2. The CDR3 length is 14 residues. After removal of 8 bases from V and 6 bases from J, the junction contained 12 bases not matched to a gene. From germline, CDR1 is ENHRY and CDR2 SYGVKD. CDR3 coding DNA: TGTGCCATCGGCCCCAGCGGGAGTCGAGGCGAGCAGTACTTC. Translation gives CAIGPSGSRGEQYF.

This clonotype occurred many times. The rearrangement links TRBV20-1 to TRBJ2-7; 7 bases are shared with TRBD2. The J segment lost 3 bases and the V segment lost 1 base, leaving 9 bases of the junction unmatched. The germline V gene has CDR1 DFQATT and CDR2 SNEGSKA (reference sequence). The CDR3 loop spans 15 amino acids. For the CDR3, the DNA is TGCAGTGCTAGAGTGGCGCAAGGGAGGGTCTACGAGCAGTACTTC. Translation: CSARVAQGRVYEQYF.

This chain joins TRBV7-9 and TRBJ2-7; D gene ambiguous. The CDR3 is made up of 12 amino acids. V lost 5 bases and J lost 5, with 10 bases in between. In germline, CDR1 is SEHNR, CDR2 FQNEAQ (reference sequence). CDR3 in amino acids: CASSQVSDEQYF. CDR3 DNA sequence: TGTGCCAGCAGCCAAGTTTCCGACGAGCAGTACTTC.

The chain has TRBV5-5 and TRBJ1-5, with 8 positions matching TRBD1. The length of the CDR3 is 17 residues. Germline V lookup: CDR1 SGHKS, CDR2 YYEKEE (reference sequence). With 1 base clipped from V and 3 bases from J, the junction kept 9 bases outside the gene matches. The CDR3 spells CASSLSFGTGINQPQHF. The CDR3 DNA is TGTGCCAGCAGCTTGTCTTTTGGGACAGGTATCAATCAGCCCCAGCATTTT.

This clonotype has at least ten counts. The V and J genes are TRBV29-1 and TRBJ2-1; 8 bases are a match to TRBD2. The V and J ends lost 7 bases and 5 bases, in that order; junction bases with no gene match: 13. CDR3 length: 15 residues. Germline values: CDR1 SQVTM, CDR2 ANQGSEA. CDR3: CSANPGGAGHNEQFF. Here the CDR3 DNA reads TGCAGCGCCAATCCGGGAGGGGCGGGACACAATGAGCAGTTCTTC.

The J gene is TRBJ1-5, the V gene TRBV20-1; 8 positions agree with TRBD1. Trimming removed 3 bases from V and 7 bases from J; junction bases left unmatched: 8. This CDR3 spans 14 amino acids. From germline, CDR1 is DFQATT and CDR2 SNEGSKA (reference sequence). The CDR3 loop is CSASPQGAVQPQHF. Here the CDR3 DNA reads TGCAGTGCTAGCCCCCAGGGGGCGGTGCAGCCCCAGCATTTT.

J is TRBJ2-1 and V is TRBV28, with D perhaps matching TRBD1 (5 bases). This CDR3 is built from 11 residues. Trimming shortened V by 6 bases and J by 10 bases, and 10 bases separated the two germline ends. Per germline, CDR1 MDHEN and CDR2 SYDVKM. The CDR3 loop is CASSSTEEQFF. In nucleotides, the CDR3 is TGTGCCAGCAGCTCGACAGAAGAGCAGTTCTTC. Full variable domain (remainder filled in from reference TRBV28 and TRBJ2-1): DVKVTQSSRYLVKRTGEKVFLECVQDMDHENMFWYRQDPGLGLRLIYFSYDVKMKEKGDIPEGYSVSREKKERFSLILESASTNQTSMYLCASSSTEEQFFGPGTRLTVL.

This chain joins TRBV11-1 and TRBJ2-7; 13 nucleotides align to TRBD2. In germline, CDR1 is SGHAT, CDR2 FQDESV (reference sequence). This CDR3 region has 14 residues. Trimming at V came to 8 bases and at J to 7 bases, leaving 8 bases not matched to a gene. In nucleotides, the CDR3 is TGTGCCAGCCGAACTAGCGGGAGGGCCAGTGAGCAGTACTTC. Protein sequence: CASRTSGRASEQYF.

This clonotype came up a few times. CDR3 in amino acids: CASSGVTGGNEQFF. DNA for the CDR3: TGTGCCAGCAGTGGGGTCACTGGGGGCAATGAGCAGTTCTTC. This chain joins TRBV27 and TRBJ2-1, with D possibly called TRBD1 or TRBD2 (5 bases each). The CDR3 covers 14 residues. Germline V gives CDR1 MNHEY, CDR2 SMNVEV (reference sequence). Trimming shortened V by 5 bases and J by 6 bases, and 14 bases separated the two germline ends.

To note about this clonotype: The junction shows a germline mismatch at one end, possibly a read error. The CDR3 DNA reads TGTTCCAGCAGACTCGACTCAGGGAGGTATAATTCACCCCTCCACTTT. The encoded protein is CSSRLDSGRYNSPLHF. This rearrangement joins TRBV12-3 or TRBV12-4 to TRBJ1-6, with a weak D call TRBD1 (5 bases). This CDR3 has 16 residues.

The sample holds a few counts of this clonotype. The chain is built from TRBV6-6 and TRBJ1-2, with D possibly being TRBD1 (5 bases). This CDR3 is built from 12 residues. The germline CDR1 and CDR2 sequences are MNHNY and SVGAGI (reference sequence). Trimming removed 2 bases from V and 10 bases from J, with 11 bases in between. In DNA form, the CDR3 reads TGTGCCAGCAGTTACAGGGAAGGGACCTACACCTTC. Translating it yields CASSYREGTYTF.

V and J are TRBV15 and TRBJ2-1, with no clear D. The CDR3 spans 13 residues. Germline CDR1 and CDR2: LNHNV and YYDKDF (reference sequence). Deletions cut 0 bases from V and 2 bases from J, with 2 bases between. CDR3 nucleotides: TGTGCCACCAGCAGAGATCCCTACAATGAGCAGTTCTTC. Amino acid sequence: CATSRDPYNEQFF.

This clonotype was counted many times. The gene calls are TRBV15 and TRBJ2-7; either TRBD1 or TRBD2 may fit D (6 bases each). The CDR3 is made up of 15 amino acids. CDR1 is LNHNV and CDR2 is YYDKDF in the germline V gene (reference sequence). V was cut by 7 bases and J by 3 bases, with 19 bases left in between. The CDR3 region has the DNA TGTGCCACCAAAACAAGGGTTGAGGGGGGCTACGAGCAGTACTTC. Residues: CATKTRVEGGYEQYF.

V and J are TRBV29-1 and TRBJ2-7, with no clear D. The CDR3 runs 10 residues. V dropped 6 bases and J dropped 6 bases, with 9 bases sitting between them. CDR1 SQVTM and CDR2 ANQGSEA come from the germline V gene. The CDR3 DNA is TGCAGCGTATCTACACGCGAGCAGTACTTC. It translates to CSVSTREQYF.

Regarding this clonotype: A read error may be the cause here, since a much bigger clone is one base away. The V and J genes are TRBV20-1 and TRBJ2-2; 11 bases fit TRBD2. Looked up from germline, CDR1 is DFQATT and CDR2 is SNEGSKA (reference sequence). This CDR3 spans 17 amino acids. The CDR3 spells CCARVGTSGWNTGELFF. The DNA for the CDR3 is TGCTGTGCTAGAGTCGGGACTAGCGGATGGAACACCGGGGAGCTGTTTTTT.

This clonotype was picked up many times. The chain has TRBV5-1 and TRBJ2-1; weak D call: TRBD2 (6 bases). CDR3 size: 12 residues. V shed 3 bases and J shed 10 bases, with 11 bases lying between them. The germline V gene has CDR1 SGHRS and CDR2 YFSETQ. The DNA for the CDR3 is TGCGCCAGCAGCTGGAGGGAGAGGGAGCAGTTCTTC. Translated: CASSWREREQFF.